Below are 16 T cell receptor beta chains sequenced from a single sample in a study of blood T cells in healthy people across ages. Primers used in a second PCR of roughly 7 to 12 cycles were a sample-barcoded 5' primer and a J-beta primer mix. TCRdb itself ran the 5' RACE reads through MiXCR, one entry per CDR3 protein. This table has 1.5 million to 1.8 million distinct CDR3 sequences, approximately 43% appearing once. The sequenced sample consisted of blood. Receptor source: a woman younger than 35 in good health.

The V gene is TRBV29-1, the J gene TRBJ2-1; a possible D gene is TRBD1 (5 bases). The CDR3 spans 12 residues. V lost 7 bases and J lost 6, with 13 bases in between. Per germline, CDR1 SQVTM and CDR2 ANQGSEA. As DNA, the CDR3 is TGCAGCGGTGGTGACAGCTGCAATGAGCAGTTCTTC. Residues: CSGGDSCNEQFF.

The chain combines TRBV20-1 with TRBJ2-1; 7 bases are a match to TRBD1. The trim removed 1 base at V and 6 bases at J, leaving 6 bases unmatched. CDR3 size: 14 residues. Germline V gene lookup returns CDR1 DFQATT and CDR2 SNEGSKA (reference sequence). In DNA, the CDR3 is TGCAGTGCTAGAGTTAGCCACAGGGGCAATGAGCAGTTCTTC. Translation gives CSARVSHRGNEQFF.

Note on this clonotype: Germline is not matched at one junction end, which may reflect a read error. The gene calls are TRBV5-1 and TRBJ1-1; tentatively, D is TRBD1 (5 bases). Germline V gene data show CDR1 as SGHRS and CDR2 as YFSETQ. The CDR3 spans 14 residues. CDR3 region: CASSSGTQNTKAFF. The CDR3 DNA reads as TGCGCCAGCAGTTCCGGGACCCAGAACACTAAAGCTTTCTTT.

This chain links TRBV11-2 with TRBJ2-1; D ambiguous. The V end was cut by 3 bases, the J end by 12 bases, with 15 bases between. Germline CDR1 and CDR2: SGHAT and FQNNGV. The CDR3 has 13 residues. This CDR3 reads CASSFGPVPGQFF. The CDR3 DNA reads as TGTGCCAGCAGCTTCGGACCGGTACCCGGGCAGTTCTTC.

The V and J genes are TRBV7-9 and TRBJ2-3; D is uncertain. The V and J ends lost 4 bases and 2 bases respectively, with 7 bases between them. Germline CDR1 SEHNR, CDR2 FQNEAQ (reference sequence). CDR3 size: 13 residues. CDR3 coding DNA: TGTGCCAGCAGCTCAAAAATCACAGATACGCAGTATTTT. Amino acid sequence: CASSSKITDTQYF. Full variable domain (remainder filled in from reference TRBV7-9 and TRBJ2-3): DTGVSQNPRHKITKRGQNVTFRCDPISEHNRLYWYRQTLGQGPEFLTYFQNEAQLEKSRLLSDRFSAERPKGSFSTLEIQRTEQGDSAMYLCASSSKITDTQYFGPGTRLTVL.

This clonotype was picked up one time. A read error may account for a junction end that differs from germline. V and J are TRBV7-6 and TRBJ2-2; 8 bases line up with TRBD2. The length of the CDR3 is 17 residues. Germline loops: CDR1 SGHVS, CDR2 FNYEAQ. CDR3 sequence (DNA): TGTGCCAGCAGCTTAGTATTAGCGGGGTCGAACGCCGGGGAGCTGTTTTTT. Protein sequence: CASSLVLAGSNAGELFF.

The rearrangement joins TRBV7-8 to TRBJ2-5, with 7 bases fitting TRBD2. This CDR3 region has 16 residues. V trimming: 1 base; J trimming: 11 bases; junction bases outside the gene matches: 16. Germline V CDR1 and CDR2: SGHVS, FQNEAQ. The CDR3 nucleotides read TGTGCCAGCAGCTTAGTTTGGGGGGGAAGAGGCAATGAGCAGTACTTC. Translated: CASSLVWGGRGNEQYF.

This clonotype turned up a few times. This chain connects TRBV7-2 to TRBJ1-5; D not resolved. V lost 2 bases and J lost 4, with 12 bases in between. Germline values: CDR1 SGHTA, CDR2 FQGNSA. The CDR3 has 15 residues. The CDR3 DNA reads as TGTGCCAGCAGCTTATTGGACCGATCAAATCAGCCCCAGCATTTT. Protein: CASSLLDRSNQPQHF. The variable domain in full, completed from reference TRBV7-2 and TRBJ1-5, reads GAGVSQSPSNKVTEKGKDVELRCDPISGHTALYWYRQSLGQGLEFLIYFQGNSAPDKSGLPSDRFSAERTGGSVSTLTIQRTQQEDSAVYLCASSLLDRSNQPQHFGDGTRLSIL.

This clonotype has more than one count but fewer than ten. V gene TRBV5-1 combines with J gene TRBJ2-7; TRBD1 matches at 7 bases. Germline V gene sequence: CDR1 SGHRS, CDR2 YFSETQ. The V and J ends lost 3 bases and 0 bases, in that order; junction bases with no gene match: 3. This CDR3 comprises 14 residues. CDR3 DNA sequence: TGCGCCAGCAGCTCCACAGGGGACTCCTACGAGCAGTACTTC. Translation gives CASSSTGDSYEQYF. The full variable domain, its missing parts supplied by reference TRBV5-1 and TRBJ2-7, is KAGVTQTPRYLIKTRGQQVTLSCSPISGHRSVSWYQQTPGQGLQFLFEYFSETQRNKGNFPGRFSGRQFSNSRSEMNVSTLELGDSALYLCASSSTGDSYEQYFGPGTRLTVT.

J is TRBJ1-1 and V is TRBV9, with D possibly matching TRBD1 (6 bases). The germline V gene encodes CDR1 SGDLS and CDR2 YYNGEE. The CDR3 is 13 residues long. Trimming took off 5 bases at V and 5 bases at J, with 13 bases between the two ends. CDR3 in amino acids: CASSVTGRTEAFF. DNA for the CDR3: TGTGCCAGCAGTGTCACAGGGAGGACTGAAGCTTTCTTT.

CDR3 amino acids: CASSLTGMADTQYF. CDR3 bases: TGTGCCAGCAGTCTAACGGGGATGGCAGATACGCAGTATTTT. This chain joins TRBV6-5 and TRBJ2-3; D perhaps matches TRBD2 (5 bases). Trimming took off 5 bases at V and 4 bases at J, with 13 bases between the two ends. The CDR3 covers 14 residues. CDR1 and CDR2 from the germline V gene are MNHEY and SVGAGI.

This chain connects TRBV20-1 to TRBJ1-6; D unclear. This CDR3 is built from 15 residues. V was shortened by 6 bases and J by 0 bases, with 12 bases between the two germline ends. Germline V gives CDR1 DFQATT, CDR2 SNEGSKA (reference sequence). The CDR3 region is CSATGWGSYNSPLHF. In DNA form, the CDR3 reads TGCAGTGCCACCGGGTGGGGCTCCTATAATTCACCCCTCCACTTT.

The genes are TRBV12-3 or TRBV12-4 and TRBJ1-5; D is unresolved. The CDR3 length is 15 residues. The ends were cut back, 6 bases at V and 0 bases at J, with 12 bases in the middle. The CDR3 reads CASSRGVVSNQPQHF. The CDR3 DNA sequence: TGTGCCAGCAGCCGCGGCGTTGTTAGCAATCAGCCCCAGCATTTT.

The V gene is TRBV7-2, the J gene TRBJ2-1; 8 bases map to TRBD2. The CDR3 covers 16 residues. Trimming took 5 bases from V and 7 from J; bases not matched to a gene: 13. Per germline, CDR1 SGHTA and CDR2 FQGNSA. The CDR3 loop is CASSPVVASGRNEQFF. CDR3 in DNA: TGTGCCAGCAGCCCAGTCGTGGCTAGCGGGCGGAATGAGCAGTTCTTC.

The chain uses TRBV6-4 and TRBJ1-5, with TRBD1 identical over 7 bases. Germline lookup yields CDR1 MRHNA and CDR2 SNTAGT. CDR3 size: 15 residues. V shed 0 bases, J shed 1 base, and the junction held 0 bases outside the gene matches. The CDR3, as DNA: TGTGCCAGCAGTGACTCAGGGGGCAGCAATCAGCCCCAGCATTTT. Its protein product is CASSDSGGSNQPQHF.

The chain carries TRBV28 and TRBJ2-1; D might be TRBD1 (6 bases). Germline lookup yields CDR1 MDHEN and CDR2 SYDVKM. There are 15 residues in the CDR3. Trimming took 5 bases from V and 0 from J, leaving 11 bases between them. In DNA, the CDR3 is TGTGCCAGCAGTCCGAACAGGGTCTCCTACAATGAGCAGTTCTTC. Translated: CASSPNRVSYNEQFF.